This TCR beta chain was sequenced for a study of multiple sclerosis patients with progressive multifocal leukoencephalopathy. The study, taken as a whole, reports: Whether JC virus or general immunocompromise explains the findings remained unclear.

Some clones are missing from TCRdb's copy, which holds only in-frame ones; the method was immunoSEQ multiplex PCR. The sample lists about 25,000 clones, approximately 90% occurring once. Time point in this sample: around 12 months of natalizumab therapy. T1 marks 6 months and T2 marks 12 months of natalizumab therapy. CDR1 and CDR2 from the germline V gene are SGHTA and FQGNSA. This CDR3 contains 14 residues. V shed 0 bases and J shed 9 bases, with 12 bases lying between them. Comments on this clone: What it binds is not known.

The TCR originated in a man aged 30 to 39 with multiple sclerosis. This sequence joins TRBV7-2 and TRBJ1-5, with a tentative D call TRBD1 (5 bases). Material: PBMCs, obtained from a patient treated with natalizumab. CDR3 sequence (DNA): TGTGCCAGCAGCTTAGCAGGGGCGGGTGGGCCCCAGCATTTT. Amino acid sequence: CASSLAGAGGPQHF. Combining the CDR3 with reference TRBV7-2 and TRBJ1-5 gives the whole variable domain GAGVSQSPSNKVTEKGKDVELRCDPISGHTALYWYRQSLGQGLEFLIYFQGNSAPDKSGLPSDRFSAERTGGSVSTLTIQRTQQEDSAVYLCASSLAGAGGPQHFGDGTRLSIL.